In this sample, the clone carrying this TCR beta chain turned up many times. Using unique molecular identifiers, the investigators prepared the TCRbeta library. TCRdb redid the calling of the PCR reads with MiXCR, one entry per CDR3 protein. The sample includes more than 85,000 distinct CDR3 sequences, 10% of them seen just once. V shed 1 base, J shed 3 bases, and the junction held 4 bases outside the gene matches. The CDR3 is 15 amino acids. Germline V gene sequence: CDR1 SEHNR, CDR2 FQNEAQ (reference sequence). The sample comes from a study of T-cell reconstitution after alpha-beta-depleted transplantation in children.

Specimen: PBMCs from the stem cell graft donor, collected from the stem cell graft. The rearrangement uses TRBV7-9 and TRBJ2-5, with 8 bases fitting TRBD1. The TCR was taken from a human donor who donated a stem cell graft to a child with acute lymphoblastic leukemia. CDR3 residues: CASSLVGQVKETQYF. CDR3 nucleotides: TGTGCCAGCAGCTTAGTGGGACAGGTTAAAGAGACCCAGTACTTC.